This is a list of T cell receptor beta chains from one sample in a study of blood T cell repertoires in COVID-19. The table came from immunoSEQ multiplex PCR; TCRdb's copy has only in-frame clones and leaves some out. The top ten hold about 2.5% of the sample, which has hundreds of thousands of clones, 85% seen once. What was sequenced was PBMCs or T cells enriched from blood (not recorded which). All receptors come from a woman aged 50 to 60 who had recovered from COVID-19. Both conserved end residues are part of each CDR3. The D gene is left open where the match is weak. Clone size is not always given. Where it is, it says once, few, many or a class for expanded clones.

>TRBV5-6|TRBJ2-1|NA|TRBD2
TGTGCCAGCAGCTTCCGATCCGGGACTAGCTATCCCAATGAGCAGTTCTTC
CASSFRSGTSYPNEQFF
>TRBV21-1|TRBJ1-3|NA|NA
TGTGCCAGCACCACCACAGGGTACTCTGGAAACACCATATATTTT
CASTTTGYSGNTIYF
>TRBV6-5|TRBJ1-5|NA|TRBD1
TGTGCCAGCAGTTACAGAGGGGGCGGGCAGCCCCAGCATTTT
CASSYRGGGQPQHF
>TRBV12-3/TRBV12-4|TRBJ2-7|NA|NA
TGTGCCAGCAGCACCCCGAGGCTATCAAAGCAGTACTTC
CASSTPRLSKQYF
>TRBV6-2/TRBV6-3|TRBJ1-5|NA|NA
TGTGCCAGCAGTTATTCGGGTTATAGCAATCAGCCCCAGCATTTT
CASSYSGYSNQPQHF
>TRBV4-1|TRBJ2-3|few|TRBD1
TGCGCCAGCAGCCAGCGAGGACAGGGGGCTAGCACAGATACGCAGTATTTT
CASSQRGQGASTDTQYF
>TRBV5-8|TRBJ2-3|NA|TRBD2
TGTGCCAGCAGCTACCAGTCACTAGCGTTCGCAGATACGCAGTATTTT
CASSYQSLAFADTQYF
>TRBV18|TRBJ1-1|once|NA
TGTGCCAGCTCACCAGGTCCGGGCACTGAAGCTTTCTTT
CASSPGPGTEAFF
>TRBV28|TRBJ1-2|NA|TRBD1
TGTGCCAGCTGGGGGACAGGGGGCCGTGCTAACTATGGCTACACCTTC
CASWGTGGRANYGYTF
>TRBV7-9|TRBJ1-2|NA|NA
TGTGCCAGCAGCGCAGATGGTAACTATGGCTACACCTTC
CASSADGNYGYTF
>TRBV9|TRBJ1-1|NA|TRBD1
TGTGCCAGCAGCGTAGTTTGGGCCGGGACAGCCTCCACTGAAGCTTTCTTT
CASSVVWAGTASTEAFF
>TRBV9|TRBJ2-1|NA|NA
TGTGCCAGCAGCGTAGTTGGTCGGGGAACCGCCGATGAGCAGTTCTTC
CASSVVGRGTADEQFF
>TRBV5-1|TRBJ1-4|once|TRBD1
TGCGCCAGCAGCTTGGAGGGCAGGGGGCATGAAAAACTGTTTTTT
CASSLEGRGHEKLFF
>TRBV30|TRBJ2-7|NA|NA
TGTGCCTGGAGTGTATGGGGGGATGGCGAGCAGTACTTC
CAWSVWGDGEQYF
>TRBV5-4|TRBJ1-2|NA|NA
TGTGCCAGCAGCTTCGGGTCCCCGGTGACCGACTATCGCTACACCTTC
CASSFGSPVTDYRYTF
>TRBV5-1|TRBJ2-5|NA|NA
TGCGCCAGCAGGCCACTTGGGACACCTCAAGAGACCCAGTACTTC
CASRPLGTPQETQYF
>TRBV7-8|TRBJ1-1|NA|NA
TGTGCCAGCAGCTTAGCGTTAGGGCAGTTCAGTGGTAGGGGTGAAGCTTTCTTT
CASSLALGQFSGRGEAFF
>TRBV7-3|TRBJ2-3|NA|TRBD1
TGTGCCAGCAGCGACCGGAGGACAGGGGGCGCAGATACGCAGTATTTT
CASSDRRTGGADTQYF
>TRBV5-1|TRBJ2-1|NA|NA
TGCGCCAGCAGCTTGGGGCACTCCTACAATGAGCAGTTCTTC
CASSLGHSYNEQFF
>TRBV28|TRBJ1-5|NA|NA
TGTGCCAGCAGTTTATCCCGACTTCGGGGTCAGCCCCAGCATTTT
CASSLSRLRGQPQHF
>TRBV5-1|TRBJ1-2|NA|TRBD1
TGCGCCAGCAGGGGGGACAGCCTCTATGGCTACACCTTC
CASRGDSLYGYTF
>TRBV3-1/TRBV3-2|TRBJ2-1|NA|NA
TGTGCCAGCAGCCAAGACAGGAGGCCAGGCAATGAGCAGTTCTTC
CASSQDRRPGNEQFF
>TRBV10-3|TRBJ1-1|NA|NA
TGTGCCACGCAGGGTTCCAATGAAGCTTTCTTT
CATQGSNEAFF
>TRBV3-1/TRBV3-2|TRBJ2-2|NA|NA
TGTGCCAGCAGCCTCGGGACTCGGCGCACCGGGGAGCTGTTTTTT
CASSLGTRRTGELFF
>TRBV5-4|TRBJ1-1|NA|NA
TGTGCCAGCAGCTTGGCCGGGGTTGCGAGTGAAGCTTTCTTT
CASSLAGVASEAFF
>TRBV11-2|TRBJ1-3|NA|NA
TGTGCCAGCAGCTCCCAGGGCGGGGATGCAAACACCATATATTTT
CASSSQGGDANTIYF